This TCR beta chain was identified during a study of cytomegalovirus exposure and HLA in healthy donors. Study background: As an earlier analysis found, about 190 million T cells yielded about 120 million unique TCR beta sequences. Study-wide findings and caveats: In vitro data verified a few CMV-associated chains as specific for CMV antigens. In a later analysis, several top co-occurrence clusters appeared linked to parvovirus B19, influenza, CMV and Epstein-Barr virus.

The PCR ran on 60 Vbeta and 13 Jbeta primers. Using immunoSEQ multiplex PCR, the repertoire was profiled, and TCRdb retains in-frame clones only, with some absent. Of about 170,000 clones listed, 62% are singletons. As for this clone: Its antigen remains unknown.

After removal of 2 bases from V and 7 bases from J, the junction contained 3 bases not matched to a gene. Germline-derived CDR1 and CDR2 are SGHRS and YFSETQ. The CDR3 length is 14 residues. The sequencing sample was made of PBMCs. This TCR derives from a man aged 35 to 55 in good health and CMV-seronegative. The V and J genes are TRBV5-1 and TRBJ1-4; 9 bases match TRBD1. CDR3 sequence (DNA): TGCGCCAGCAGCTTTTGGACAGGGGTTGAAAAACTGTTTTTT. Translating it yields CASSFWTGVEKLFF.